This T cell receptor (beta chain) was identified in a study of blood T cell repertoires in COVID-19 (TCRdb year 2020). About the study as a whole: The collaborator samples originated in the United States, Italy and Spain and spanned the acute and convalescent phases of COVID-19. The prospective study material was composed of cDNA or gDNA derived from T cells, B-cell-depleted T cells, or PBMCs. The dataset comprised deeply sampled blood TCRbeta repertoires from subjects exposed to, actively infected with, or recovered from COVID-19. The repertoires were released in a freely available public database intended as a resource for research on the immune response to SARS-CoV-2. The samples were drawn from two sources: the first 160 participants of the ongoing ImmuneRACE study, and 1,000 to 1,500 subjects contributed by 6 global collaborators. A de-identified subject ID, COVID-19 status, age in years and sex were almost always included in the sample metadata. Where available, HLA class I and class II types were taken from metadata supplied by the sample provider and were not determined by assay-based typing.

One collaborating source in Seattle enrolled patients while the patients were actively infected and followed the patients over time throughout the course of disease. The collaborating institutions used their own protocols to collect whole blood in K2EDTA tubes. For TCRbeta analysis, collaborators shipped samples in one of three forms: frozen whole blood, isolated PBMCs, or DNA extracted from either of those sample types. TCRbeta CDR3 regions were amplified from genomic DNA using the immunoSEQ Assay, a bias-controlled multiplex PCR. On the study's bioinformatics: The number of nucleated cells in each sample was estimated from the amplification of reference gene primers within the assay. To quantify the absolute abundance of each unique TCRbeta CDR3 rearrangement, sequence reads were collapsed and filtered. Productive Simpson clonality was computed per sample as the square root of Simpson's diversity index over productive rearrangements. This immuneACCESS table, as held by TCRdb, lists in-frame sequences with V and J called but not all clones. Of the missing ones, under half trace to an unresolved V gene in checked studies; the others have no known cause. The D gene and trimming were derived from the DNA, and the V and J assignments and clone size from that table. Present in this sample are 150,000 to 200,000 clones, more than 70% of which were seen just once. The ten most abundant clones make up around a sixth of the sample.

In the case of this clone: The antigen it binds to is not known. Base qualities are not recorded, but no much larger clone differs from it by a single base.

General conclusions and limits of the study: The quantity of clinical and demographic metadata differed by source and by participant and was supplied without curation.

From the cysteine up to the phenylalanine, the CDR3 has a length of 17 residues. The CDR3 DNA has 51 bases and is translated from base 1. The germline V gene sets CDR1 to MNHEY and CDR2 to SVGEGT. V has 6 bases trimmed and J has 7 bases trimmed; junction bases matching no gene number 18. The specimen was peripheral blood. The sequence came from a person aged 70 to 85 with COVID-19, enrolled during active disease. Recombination connected TRBV6-2 or TRBV6-3 to TRBJ2-1, with 7 bases matching TRBD1. The nucleotide sequence is TGTGCCAGCAGACCTGGGGCAGGGGGTTTCATGGGAAATGAGCAGTTCTTC. This translates into CASRPGAGGFMGNEQFF.